Shown below are 10 T cell receptor beta chains from a single sample sequenced in a study of shared clonotypes between healthy human individuals. Profiled with immunoSEQ multiplex PCR; TCRdb holds only in-frame clones, not every one. The table has 1,500,000 or so clones, approximately 98.5% seen once; the top ten hold 0.3% to 0.45%. The sample taken for sequencing was naive CD4+ T cells sorted from blood. The sample's subset: CD45RA+ positively selected. Receptor source: a man aged 25 to 40 in good health.

The CDR3 DNA reads TGTGCCATCAACACCGGGGCCGGGGACGAGCAGTACTTC. Translating gives CAINTGAGDEQYF. The V and J genes are TRBV10-3 and TRBJ2-7; D is perhaps TRBD1 or TRBD2 (5 bases each). Germline lookup yields CDR1 ENHRY and CDR2 SYGVKD. The length of the CDR3 is 13 residues. Between the trimmed V and J ends, which lost 7 bases and 5 bases, there was a span of 15 bases.

The chain couples TRBV19 to TRBJ2-7; D is ambiguous. The CDR3 loop spans 13 amino acids. Germline CDR1 is LNHDA and CDR2 is SQIVND (reference sequence). Trimming left V 3 bases short and J 4 bases short, with 10 bases between. The DNA for the CDR3 is TGTGCCAGTAGTATCAGCTCGGGTTACGAGCAGTACTTC. Its protein is CASSISSGYEQYF.

Concerning this clone itself: The same CDR3 also results from other DNA sequences found in this sample. The chain has TRBV5-1 and TRBJ2-1; 14 bases map to TRBD2. The CDR3 extends over 14 amino acids. Germline CDR1 SGHRS, CDR2 YFSETQ. Trimming took 4 bases from V and 9 from J; bases not matched to a gene: 3. The CDR3 loop is CASSPGLAGGEQFF. CDR3 DNA sequence: TGCGCCAGCAGCCCCGGACTAGCGGGAGGTGAGCAGTTCTTC.

On this clone itself: The same CDR3 arises from other DNA sequences in this sample as well. The chain has TRBV6-5 and TRBJ1-4; D not resolved. Trimming left V 5 bases short and J 2 bases short, with 9 bases between. The length of the CDR3 is 14 residues. Per germline, CDR1 MNHEY and CDR2 SVGAGI. CDR3 coding DNA: TGTGCCAGCAGTAGCAGTGCGACTAATGAAAAACTGTTTTTT. Amino acid sequence: CASSSSATNEKLFF.

This chain connects TRBV21-1 to TRBJ1-5. TRBV21-1 is given as a pseudogene. The CDR3 runs to 14 residues. CDR3 protein: CASSKARPLGAQHF. In nucleotides, the CDR3 is TGTGCCAGCAGCAAAGCCAGGCCCCTGGGAGCCCAGCATTTT.

This chain links TRBV9 with TRBJ2-4; D perhaps matches TRBD1 (7 bases). With 0 bases removed from V and 11 bases from J, the gap between germline ends came to 15 bases. Germline V gives CDR1 SGDLS, CDR2 YYNGEE. This CDR3 has 14 amino acids. As DNA, the CDR3 is TGTGCCAGCAGCGTAGCGCAGGGGGGAACCCTTCAGTACTTC. This gives the protein CASSVAQGGTLQYF.

The CDR3 nucleotides are TGTGCCAGCTCACCACCGAGGAGTGCCCGTATGACCGGGGAGCTGTTTTTT. This sequence encodes CASSPPRSARMTGELFF. The chain is built from TRBV18 and TRBJ2-2; D gene ambiguous. The CDR3 covers 17 residues. From germline, CDR1 is KGHSH and CDR2 LQKENI. V lost 0 bases and J lost 5, with 16 bases in between.

The sample holds one count of this clone. The chain is built from TRBV10-3 and TRBJ1-2; a weak D match, TRBD1 (5 bases). CDR3 length equals 13 residues. In germline, CDR1 is ENHRY, CDR2 SYGVKD. With 7 bases removed from V and 0 bases from J, the gap between germline ends came to 9 bases. CDR3 DNA sequence: TGTGCCATCAATGCAGGGACTAACTATGGCTACACCTTC. This gives the protein CAINAGTNYGYTF.

The chain couples TRBV5-4 to TRBJ2-7; 10 nucleotides align to TRBD2. J lost 3 bases, V lost 1 base, and 1 base had no gene match. CDR3 length: 14 amino acids. In germline, CDR1 is SGHNT, CDR2 YYREEE (reference sequence). CDR3: CASSLPSGSYEQYF. The CDR3 DNA reads as TGTGCCAGCAGCTTGCCTAGCGGGAGCTACGAGCAGTACTTC.

The chain links TRBV5-1 to TRBJ2-7; 11 nucleotides match TRBD1. J gave up 7 bases and V 4 bases, and 10 bases lay outside the gene matches. The V gene's germline CDR1 is SGHRS and CDR2 YFSETQ. The CDR3 has 15 residues. The CDR3 DNA follows: TGCGCCAGCAGCCTAGGTGGACAGGGGGCACGAGAGCAGTACTTC. This sequence encodes CASSLGGQGAREQYF.